The clone carrying this T cell receptor (beta chain) was seen more than once but under ten times. Researchers prepared the TCRbeta library using unique molecular identifiers, the study reports. TCRdb re-called the PCR reads with MiXCR, one entry per CDR3 protein. The table shows 300,000 to 400,000 distinct CDR3 sequences, with 16% occurring only once. The sample belongs to a study of T-cell reconstitution after alpha-beta-depleted transplantation in children. V was pared by 5 bases and J by 4 bases, with 7 bases between. CDR1 and CDR2 from the germline V gene are MDHEN and SYDVKM. The CDR3 has 12 amino acids.

The receptor was derived from a male patient aged 2-15 years who had a stem cell transplant for acute lymphoblastic leukemia, so the T cells may come from the graft donor. This sample comprised PBMCs, mostly from graft donor cells, obtained 360 days after TCRalphabeta/CD19-depleted stem cell transplant. The chain couples TRBV28 to TRBJ2-3; D is uncertain. CDR3 region: CASSIAADTQYF. CDR3 nucleotide sequence: TGTGCCAGCAGTATCGCAGCAGATACGCAGTATTTT.